This T cell receptor (beta chain) originates from a study of blood T cell repertoires in COVID-19. Background on the study: PBMCs, B-cell-depleted T cells, or T cells were the source of the cDNA or gDNA that made up the material.

In the study's own analysis: Amplified reference gene primers provided the basis for estimating nucleated cell counts. The table came from immunoSEQ multiplex PCR; TCRdb's copy has only in-frame clones and leaves some out. The V and J calls and clone size are taken from that table; D and trimming were inferred from the DNA. Among roughly 84,000 clones listed, around four fifths were seen once. During active infection, Seattle patients enrolled and were then monitored through disease. Unmatched junction bases numbered 13, after V lost 4 bases and J lost 5 bases. The CDR3 has 18 residues. Germline CDR1 and CDR2: SGHVS and FNYEAQ.

The chain is built from TRBV7-6 and TRBJ2-3; 12 bases align to TRBD2. The specimen sequenced was peripheral blood. The source is a man in his sixties with COVID-19, enrolled during active disease. The CDR3 protein is CASSYETSGSLGIDTQYF. The CDR3 DNA is TGTGCCAGCAGCTATGAGACTAGCGGGAGCCTAGGGATAGATACGCAGTATTTT.